This is a list of T cell receptor beta chains from one sample in a study of T cells after yellow fever vaccination. TCRdb itself ran the 5' RACE reads through MiXCR, one entry per CDR3 protein. The data show roughly 350,000 distinct CDR3 sequences, about 4% seen once. The sample consisted of PBMCs, taken 5 days after the yellow fever booster vaccination. These receptors were taken from a man younger than 35 who received the YFV17D yellow fever vaccine. CDR3s include the opening cysteine and the closing phenylalanine or tryptophan. A D gene is named only where the DNA matches it firmly. Not all rows give a size; the values are once, few, many and, for expanded clones, a class.

j_gene	v_gene	abundance	len	d_gene	CDR3nt	CDR3aa
TRBJ1-1	TRBV6-5	NA	15	NA	TGTGCCAGCAGTTACTCGAAGAATCCTTTCACTGAAGCTTTCTTT	CASSYSKNPFTEAFF
TRBJ1-1	TRBV5-5	few	15	NA	TGTGCCAGCAGCGGTACAGGGACGGGGGTCACTGAAGCTTTCTTT	CASSGTGTGVTEAFF
TRBJ1-2	TRBV6-6	many	11	NA	TGTGCCACTAACAGGGATCATGGCTACACCTTC	CATNRDHGYTF
TRBJ2-3	TRBV7-9	many	16	NA	TGTGCCAGCAGCGGGATTCGGGACTCATTGCCAGATACGCAGTATTTT	CASSGIRDSLPDTQYF
TRBJ2-5	TRBV20-1	many	14	NA	TGCAGTGCTAGCCTCGTGAGGTCCCCAGAGACCCAGTACTTC	CSASLVRSPETQYF
TRBJ2-7	TRBV12-3/TRBV12-4	NA	16	NA	TGTGCCAGCAGTTTAGTGGCGGCAGGATCCTCCTACGAGCAGTACTTC	CASSLVAAGSSYEQYF
TRBJ2-7	TRBV7-2	NA	13	TRBD1	TGTGCCAGCAGCAGGGGGCCTTCCTACGAGCAGTACTTC	CASSRGPSYEQYF
TRBJ1-5	TRBV24-1	NA	14	NA	TGTGCCACCAGTGCAGGGTGGGGCAATCAGCCCCAGCATTTT	CATSAGWGNQPQHF
TRBJ1-6	TRBV11-2	few	15	NA	TGTGCCAGCAGCCCGCCGCCGGGTCATAATTCACCCCTCCACTTT	CASSPPPGHNSPLHF
TRBJ2-1	TRBV7-3	NA	15	NA	TGTGCCAGCAGCTTCAATCAGGGATCCTACAATGAGCAGTTCTTC	CASSFNQGSYNEQFF
TRBJ2-3	TRBV24-1	few	14	TRBD2	TGTGCCACGACGACTAGCGGGGAGACAGATACGCAGTATTTT	CATTTSGETDTQYF
TRBJ2-3	TRBV7-8	NA	16	NA	TGTGCCAGCTCCCGACGGGACCCCCATGCACGGGATACGCAGTATTTT	CASSRRDPHARDTQYF
TRBJ2-6	TRBV11-1	many	15	NA	TGTGCCAGCAGCTTTTCGGGGGCGCGGACCAACGTCCTGACTTTC	CASSFSGARTNVLTF
TRBJ2-5	TRBV7-2	few	14	TRBD2	TGTGCCAGCAGCCTGGCGGGGGAACAAGAGACCCAGTACTTC	CASSLAGEQETQYF
TRBJ1-1	TRBV3-1	few	14	NA	TGTGCCAGCAGCCGAACTTGGGGGGGCACTGAAGCTTTCTTT	CASSRTWGGTEAFF
TRBJ2-2	TRBV24-1	many	12	NA	TGTGCCACCAGAGACTGGACCGGGGAGCTGTTTTTT	CATRDWTGELFF
TRBJ1-6	TRBV28	many	16	NA	TGTGCCAGCAGTTTACCTACGACGGTATTAAATTCACCCCTCCACTTT	CASSLPTTVLNSPLHF
TRBJ2-3	TRBV9	many	18	TRBD1	TGTGCCAGCAGCAAAGGACAGGGGGTCCTAGCGGACCGGGATACGCAGTATTTT	CASSKGQGVLADRDTQYF
TRBJ2-6	TRBV20-1	few	15	NA	TGCAGTGCTAGCGGGGGTGCCTCTGGGGCCAACGTCCTGACTTTC	CSASGGASGANVLTF
TRBJ2-1	TRBV12-3/TRBV12-4	few	11	NA	TGTGCCAGCAGACGACAGACCCAGCAGTTCTTC	CASRRQTQQFF
TRBJ2-6	TRBV20-1	NA	14	NA	TGCAGTGCTCGCCGCTGGCTTGGGGCCAACGTCCTGACTTTC	CSARRWLGANVLTF
TRBJ2-7	TRBV23-1	many	15	TRBD1	TGCGCCAGCAGTCTCCGGGACAGGGACGCCTACGAGCAGTACTTC	CASSLRDRDAYEQYF
TRBJ2-5	TRBV12-3/TRBV12-4	many	14	NA	TGTGCCAGCAGTGATCGGGGAGGCGGGGAGACCCAGTACTTC	CASSDRGGGETQYF
TRBJ1-6	TRBV6-6	NA	14	TRBD1	TGTGCCAGCAGCTCAGGGGGCACCGTTTCACCCCTCCACTTT	CASSSGGTVSPLHF
TRBJ2-2	TRBV7-3	many	17	TRBD2	TGTGCCAGCAGCTTAACGCGGGAGCGGGGACTCACCGGGGAGCTGTTTTTT	CASSLTRERGLTGELFF
TRBJ2-3	TRBV11-3	few	18	TRBD2	TGTGCCAGCAGCTTATCGAAGGTGGTAGCGGGGGGCCCAGATACGCAGTATTTT	CASSLSKVVAGGPDTQYF
TRBJ1-4	TRBV7-2	many	14	NA	TGTGCCAGCAGCTTATCGTGGATTAATGAAAAACTGTTTTTT	CASSLSWINEKLFF
TRBJ1-3	TRBV20-1	NA	17	NA	TGCAGTGCTCAGTCAGACTTAGTGAGCTCTCCTGGAAACACCATATATTTT	CSAQSDLVSSPGNTIYF
TRBJ2-2	TRBV6-5	few	15	NA	TGTGCCAGCAGTTATTCAAGTGGACGTACCGGGGAGCTGTTTTTT	CASSYSSGRTGELFF
TRBJ1-6	TRBV15	few	12	NA	TGTGCCACCAGTACTTATAATTCACCCCTCCACTTT	CATSTYNSPLHF
TRBJ2-7	TRBV7-2	NA	15	NA	TGTGCCAGCAGCTTAGGGCAGGAACCCACCTACGAGCAGTACTTC	CASSLGQEPTYEQYF
TRBJ2-1	TRBV6-5	NA	15	TRBD2	TGTGCCAGCAGTTACGAGACTAGCGGGGGATTTGAGCAGTTCTTC	CASSYETSGGFEQFF
TRBJ2-1	TRBV20-1	many	13	NA	TGCAGTGCTAGCGGGGAGGCCTACAATGAGCAGTTCTTC	CSASGEAYNEQFF
TRBJ2-2	TRBV20-1	many	14	TRBD1	TGCAGTGCTAGGGGGACAGCGAACACCGGGGAGCTGTTTTTT	CSARGTANTGELFF
TRBJ2-5	TRBV12-3/TRBV12-4	few	12	NA	TGTGCCAGTAAGACAGCGGGCGAGACCCAGTACTTC	CASKTAGETQYF
TRBJ1-2	TRBV6-4	few	14	NA	TGTGCCAGCAGTGAGGACAGCCGCGCTTATGGCTACACCTTC	CASSEDSRAYGYTF
TRBJ2-7	TRBV27	NA	14	NA	TGTGCCAGCAGTTGGATGCGGGGAAACTACGAGCAGTACTTC	CASSWMRGNYEQYF
TRBJ2-3	TRBV24-1	many	14	TRBD1	TGTGCCACCAGGGCGACAGGGGATACAGATACGCAGTATTTT	CATRATGDTDTQYF
TRBJ2-5	TRBV12-3/TRBV12-4	few	16	NA	TGTGCCAGCAGTTTAATGGGACCCATGCTAGGAGAGACCCAGTACTTC	CASSLMGPMLGETQYF
TRBJ2-1	TRBV24-1	few	13	NA	TGTGCCACCGGATCTACCCGGGGTAATGAGCAGTTCTTC	CATGSTRGNEQFF